The present T cell receptor beta chain was sequenced within a study of T cell clones after liver transplantation. Whole-study context: TCRbeta sequencing after a pre-transplant mixed lymphocyte reaction identified graft-donor-reactive clones, later tracked in post-transplant blood.

TCRdb's copy holds only in-frame clones and misses some; the assay was immunoSEQ multiplex PCR. This table holds fewer than 85,000 clones, roughly 80% found once. This clone was picked up a small number of times. Its target is not known. Broader study findings: Graft donor-reactive T cells possibly entered the graft instead of undergoing deletion.

The CDR3 extends over 13 amino acids. Trimming removed 6 bases at V and 5 bases at J, with 13 bases between. CDR1 and CDR2 (germline): WSHSY, SAAADI. The TCR was taken from a human patient who received a liver transplant. The graft donor may have contributed some T cells. The input for sequencing was CD4+ T cells from blood, taken 12 months after liver transplant. V usage is TRBV10-2 and J usage is TRBJ1-1; no definite D call. CDR3 region: CASRIRPETEAFF. The CDR3 DNA sequence: TGCGCCAGCAGAATAAGACCTGAAACTGAAGCTTTCTTT.